This record covers a single T cell receptor beta chain. This sample is part of a study of T-cell reconstitution after alpha-beta-depleted transplantation in children. It was with unique molecular identifiers that the TCRbeta library was prepared. TCRdb redid the calling of the PCR reads with MiXCR, one entry per CDR3 protein. The sample holds hundreds of thousands of distinct CDR3 sequences, approximately 9.5% seen once. CDR3 length: 15 amino acids. Germline V gives CDR1 SGHNT, CDR2 YYREEE (reference sequence). Trimming left V 0 bases short and J 2 bases short, with 11 bases between. The J gene is TRBJ2-5, the V gene TRBV5-4, with D hard to call. The material sequenced was PBMCs from the stem cell graft donor, taken from the stem cell graft. This clonotype was sampled from a human donor who donated a stem cell graft to a child with acute lymphoblastic leukemia. CDR3 bases: TGTGCCAGCAGCTTGGAGATGGGCCAACAAGAGACCCAGTACTTC. Translating gives CASSLEMGQQETQYF.